This TCR beta chain was sequenced for a study of blood T cell repertoires in COVID-19. Study background: Sites in the United States, Italy and Spain provided acute and convalescent COVID-19 samples. Sample material is recorded as cDNA or gDNA derived from T cells, B-cell-depleted T cells, or PBMCs.

Study processing details: Amplification of reference gene primers provided the estimated nucleated cell counts. Measured with immunoSEQ multiplex PCR; TCRdb has only the in-frame clones, and not every one. V and J calls and clone size are those listed in that table; D and trimming were worked out from the DNA. The sample has roughly 300,000 clones, approximately 86% seen once. Participants were placed into cohorts based on the clinical history they reported. V was clipped by 1 base and J by 6 bases; unmatched bases: 8. The CDR3 runs to 15 residues. Germline CDR1 and CDR2: LGHDT and YNNKEL (reference sequence).

The sequencing sample was made of PBMCs or T cells enriched from blood (not recorded which). The TCR sequence derives from a woman between 40 and 55 years old with acute COVID-19. This rearrangement joins TRBV3-1 (or the pseudogene TRBV3-2) to TRBJ2-7; 8 bases are shared with TRBD2. The CDR3 region has the DNA TGTGCCAGCAGCCAAGTTTCTAGCGGGCCGGCCGAGCAGTACTTC. This gives the protein CASSQVSSGPAEQYF.